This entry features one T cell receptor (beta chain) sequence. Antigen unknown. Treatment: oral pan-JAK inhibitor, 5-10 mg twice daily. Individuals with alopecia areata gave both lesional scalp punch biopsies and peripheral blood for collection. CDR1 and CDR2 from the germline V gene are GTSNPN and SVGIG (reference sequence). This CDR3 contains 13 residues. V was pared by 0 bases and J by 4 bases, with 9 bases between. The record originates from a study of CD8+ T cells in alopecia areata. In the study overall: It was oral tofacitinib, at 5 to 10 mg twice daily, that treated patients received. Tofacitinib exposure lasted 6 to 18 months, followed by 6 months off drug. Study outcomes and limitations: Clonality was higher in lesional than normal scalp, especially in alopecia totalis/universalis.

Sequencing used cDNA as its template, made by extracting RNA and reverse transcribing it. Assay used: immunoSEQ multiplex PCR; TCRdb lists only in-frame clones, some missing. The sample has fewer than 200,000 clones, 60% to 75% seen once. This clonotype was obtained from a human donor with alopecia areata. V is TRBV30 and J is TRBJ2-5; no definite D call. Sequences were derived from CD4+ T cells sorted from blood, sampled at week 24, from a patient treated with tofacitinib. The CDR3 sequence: CAWSVLLLETQYF. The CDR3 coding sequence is TGTGCCTGGAGTGTACTTTTACTAGAGACCCAGTACTTC. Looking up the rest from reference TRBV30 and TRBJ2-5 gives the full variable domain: SQTIHQWPATLVQPVGSPLSLECTVEGTSNPNLYWYRQAAGRGLQLLFYSVGIGQISSEVPQNLSASRPQDRQFILSSKKLLLSDSGFYLCAWSVLLLETQYFGPGTRLLVL.